This T cell receptor (beta chain) was sequenced for a study of blood T cell repertoires in COVID-19 (dated by TCRdb to 2019 to 2021). Looking at the study overall: Collaborator samples came from the United States, Italy and Spain and covered acute and convalescent phases of COVID-19. The prospective study material was composed of cDNA or gDNA derived from T cells, B-cell-depleted T cells, or PBMCs. Where available, HLA class I and class II types were obtained from metadata supplied by the sample provider rather than from assay-based typing. The repertoires were released in a freely available public database meant as a resource for research on the immune response to SARS-CoV-2. The sample metadata nearly always contained a de-identified subject ID, COVID-19 status, age in years and sex. The dataset comprised deeply sampled blood TCRbeta repertoires from subjects exposed to, actively infected with, or recovered from COVID-19. The samples were drawn from two sources: the first 160 participants of the ongoing ImmuneRACE study, and fewer than 1,500 subjects contributed by 6 global collaborators. Broad study findings and their caveats: Clinical and demographic metadata were provided uncurated, with the amount varying by source and participant.

The immunoSEQ Assay, a bias-controlled multiplex PCR, was used to amplify TCRbeta CDR3 regions from genomic DNA. The authors processed their data as follows. Nucleated cell counts per sample were estimated from amplification of reference gene primers within the assay. Sequence reads were collapsed and filtered to measure the absolute abundance of every unique TCRbeta CDR3 rearrangement. For each sample, productive Simpson clonality was calculated as the square root of Simpson's diversity index across productive rearrangements. TCRdb re-hosts the immuneACCESS table, in-frame sequences only. Its copies lack some clones; in the studies checked, an unresolved V gene accounts for under half of them, and the cause for the rest is not known. The DNA gave D and trimming, while V, J and clone size come from that table. This sample is represented by 150,000 to 170,000 clones; around 84% of them were singletons. More than 5.5% of the sample belongs to the ten largest clones.

From a lookup of the germline V gene (reference sequence), CDR1 and CDR2 are SGHNT and YYREEE. Counted from cysteine to phenylalanine, this CDR3 has 15 amino acids. The sequence is cut down to CDR3 DNA, 45 bases in frame from base 1. Cut back by 4 bases and 1 base, the V and J ends lie 12 bases apart. As concerns this clone: The clone's antigen remains unknown. Base qualities are not provided; no much larger clone lies one nucleotide away.

Enrolling through a virtual design, the prospective study's participants ranged in age from roughly 18 to 90 years and lived across roughly 24 United States geographic areas. In the prospective study, participants were assigned to cohorts based on the clinical history participants reported in a screening survey and a study questionnaire. ImmuneRACE Cohort 3 recovered participants were defined by two consecutive negative NP/OP PCR tests, healthcare professional clearance, or symptom resolution. In the prospective study, whole blood, serum and a nasopharyngeal or oropharyngeal swab were collected from each participant by mobile phlebotomists. Additional blood draws and questionnaires over an approximately two-month period could optionally be provided by prospective study participants. Before DNA extraction, prospective study blood samples were shipped either frozen or at room temperature.

The TCR sequence derives from a man in his fifties or sixties who had recovered from COVID-19. Sequencing was carried out using PBMCs or T cells enriched from blood (not recorded which). The chain is encoded by TRBV5-4 joined to TRBJ1-3, and the D gene may be TRBD1, 5 bases matching. CDR3 sequence: CASSPGGDSGNTIYF. The sequenced DNA is TGTGCCAGCAGCCCGGGAGGGGATTCTGGAAACACCATATATTTT.